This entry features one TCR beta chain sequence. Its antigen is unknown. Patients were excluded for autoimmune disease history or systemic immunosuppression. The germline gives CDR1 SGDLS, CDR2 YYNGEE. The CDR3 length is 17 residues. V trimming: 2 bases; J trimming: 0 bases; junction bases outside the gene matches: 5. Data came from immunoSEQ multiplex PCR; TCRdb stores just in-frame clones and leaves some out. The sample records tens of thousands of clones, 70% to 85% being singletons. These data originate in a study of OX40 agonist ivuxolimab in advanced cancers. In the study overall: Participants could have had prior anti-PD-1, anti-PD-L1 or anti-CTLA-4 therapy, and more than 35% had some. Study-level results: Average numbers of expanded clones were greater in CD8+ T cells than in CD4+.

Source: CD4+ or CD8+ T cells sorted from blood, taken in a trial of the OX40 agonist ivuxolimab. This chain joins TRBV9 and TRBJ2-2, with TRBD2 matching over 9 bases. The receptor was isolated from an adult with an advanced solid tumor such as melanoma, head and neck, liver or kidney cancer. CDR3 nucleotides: TGTGCCAGCAGCGTTTCTAGCGGGAAGCCGAACACCGGGGAGCTGTTTTTT. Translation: CASSVSSGKPNTGELFF.